This T cell receptor (beta chain) comes out of a study of blood T cell repertoires in COVID-19. Whole-study context: COVID-19 samples collected from the United States, Italy and Spain covered acute and convalescent phases. T cells, B-cell-depleted T cells, or PBMCs provided the cDNA or gDNA that served as material.

Original data processing: Amplification with reference gene primers provided the estimates of nucleated cell counts. Generated by immunoSEQ multiplex PCR, the TCRdb table keeps only in-frame clones and is missing some. V and J calls and clone size come straight from that table; D and trimming were deduced from the DNA. This sample yields approximately 140,000 clones, of which 80% to 90% are seen a single time; 7% to 9% belongs to the top ten. The germline V gene encodes CDR1 LNHDA and CDR2 SQIVND (reference sequence). With 10 bases removed from V and 5 bases from J, the gap between germline ends came to 14 bases. CDR3 length equals 12 residues.

Source material: peripheral blood. The sequence was collected from a human donor with acute or convalescent COVID-19. The donor label of this sample is uncertain. V is TRBV19 and J is TRBJ1-2, with D perhaps matching TRBD1 (5 bases). In nucleotides, the CDR3 is TGTGCCACCCAAGGGGCAGAATATGGCTACACCTTC. This gives the protein CATQGAEYGYTF.